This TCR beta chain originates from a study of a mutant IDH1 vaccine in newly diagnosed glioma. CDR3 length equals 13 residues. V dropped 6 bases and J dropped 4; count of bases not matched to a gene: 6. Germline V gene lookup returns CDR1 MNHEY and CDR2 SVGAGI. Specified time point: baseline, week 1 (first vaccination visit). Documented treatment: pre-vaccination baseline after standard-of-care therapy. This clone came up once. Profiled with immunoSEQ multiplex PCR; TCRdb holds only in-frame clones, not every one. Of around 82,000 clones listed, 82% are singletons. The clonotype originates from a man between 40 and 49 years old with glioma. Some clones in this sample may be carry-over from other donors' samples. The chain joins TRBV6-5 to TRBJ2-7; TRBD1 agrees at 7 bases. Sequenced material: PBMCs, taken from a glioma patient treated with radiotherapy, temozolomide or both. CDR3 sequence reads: CASRGTVTYEQYF. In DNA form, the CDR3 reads TGTGCCAGCAGAGGGACAGTAACTTACGAGCAGTACTTC.